These 24 T cell receptor beta chains share one sample of origin, sequenced in a study of cytomegalovirus exposure and HLA in healthy donors. PCR used 60 Vbeta primers and 13 Jbeta primers. Repertoires were generated with immunoSEQ multiplex PCR, while TCRdb's copy carries only in-frame clones and drops some. The sample has approximately 130,000 clones; roughly 85% are singletons. The sequenced sample was PBMCs. The receptors were gathered from a woman aged 25 to 39 in good health and CMV-seropositive.

The genes are TRBV28 and TRBJ1-2; D not certain. The CDR3 is made up of 11 amino acids. V was pared by 7 bases and J by 4 bases, with 7 bases between. In germline, CDR1 is MDHEN, CDR2 SYDVKM. The CDR3 region has the DNA TGTGCCAGCATGGCCTTCTATGGCTACACCTTC. This encodes CASMAFYGYTF.

The chain combines TRBV9 with TRBJ1-5; the D gene is possibly TRBD1 (6 bases). CDR3 length: 13 amino acids. Trimming removed 5 bases from V and 5 bases from J, with 11 bases in between. Germline assignment: CDR1 SGDLS and CDR2 YYNGEE. CDR3 region: CASSQGTHQPQHF. The CDR3 DNA is TGTGCCAGCAGTCAGGGGACCCATCAGCCCCAGCATTTT. The full variable domain, rest sourced from reference TRBV9 and TRBJ1-5, is DSGVTQTPKHLITATGQRVTLRCSPRSGDLSVYWYQQSLDQGLQFLIQYYNGEERAKGNILERFSAQQFPDLHSELNLSSLELGDSALYFCASSQGTHQPQHFGDGTRLSIL.

The genes are TRBV30 and TRBJ2-2; D ambiguous. This CDR3 region has 12 residues. Trimming cost V 1 base and J 5 bases, with 5 bases left between them. Germline V lookup: CDR1 GTSNPN, CDR2 SVGIG (reference sequence). CDR3 nucleotide sequence: TGTGCCTGGAGTGGCGTGACCGGGGAGCTGTTTTTT. It encodes CAWSGVTGELFF.

The chain carries TRBV27 and TRBJ2-7; 11 positions match TRBD2. Germline values: CDR1 MNHEY, CDR2 SMNVEV (reference sequence). The CDR3 is made up of 13 amino acids. V lost 5 bases, J lost 6 bases, and 3 bases stayed unmatched. CDR3 nucleotides: TGTGCCAGCAGTCAAGGACTAGCGGGCGAGCAGTACTTC. It specifies CASSQGLAGEQYF.

The V and J genes are TRBV5-1 and TRBJ1-5; TRBD1 is a possible D gene (6 bases). Germline values: CDR1 SGHRS, CDR2 YFSETQ. This CDR3 contains 14 residues. Trimming took off 2 bases at V and 2 bases at J, with 8 bases between the two ends. The CDR3, as DNA: TGCGCCAGCAGCTTCCCAGGGGGCAATCAGCCCCAGCATTTT. Its translation: CASSFPGGNQPQHF.

V is TRBV19 and J is TRBJ2-7; TRBD2 aligns across 7 bases. After removal of 6 bases from V and 2 bases from J, the junction contained 7 bases not matched to a gene. This CDR3 spans 14 amino acids. CDR1 and CDR2 from the germline V gene are LNHDA and SQIVND (reference sequence). The CDR3 region has the DNA TGTGCCAGTAGGCCGGGGGGAGGCGCCTACGAGCAGTACTTC. Protein product: CASRPGGGAYEQYF. Full variable domain (missing parts from reference TRBV19 and TRBJ2-7): DGGITQSPKYLFRKEGQNVTLSCEQNLNHDAMYWYRQDPGQGLRLIYYSQIVNDFQKGDIAEGYSVSREKKESFPLTVTSAQKNPTAFYLCASRPGGGAYEQYFGPGTRLTVT.

This chain joins TRBV16 and TRBJ1-2; perhaps TRBD1 as D (5 bases). Trimming took off 2 bases at V and 6 bases at J, with 13 bases between the two ends. There are 14 residues in the CDR3. The germline gives CDR1 KGHSY, CDR2 FQNENV. The CDR3 spells CASSQSMTDDGYTF. Here the CDR3 DNA reads TGTGCCAGCAGCCAAAGCATGACAGACGATGGCTACACCTTC.

The chain uses TRBV6-1 and TRBJ1-2; tentatively, D is TRBD1 (6 bases). The CDR3 is 14 residues long. V dropped 6 bases and J dropped 3 bases, with 14 bases sitting between them. The germline CDR1 and CDR2 sequences are MNHNS and SASEGT. This CDR3 is CASRDLGAYYGYTF. The CDR3 DNA is TGTGCCAGCAGAGACCTGGGGGCGTACTATGGCTACACCTTC.

The chain carries TRBV4-2 and TRBJ2-7, with 7 nucleotides matching TRBD2. Germline CDR1 is LGHNA and CDR2 is YNFKEQ. Unmatched junction bases numbered 6, after V lost 1 base and J lost 3 bases. The CDR3 length is 15 residues. The CDR3 region has the DNA TGTGCCAGCAGCCAAGGGAACAGCGGGATCTACGAGCAGTACTTC. Its translation: CASSQGNSGIYEQYF.

CDR3 sequence (DNA): TGTGCCAGCAGCTTACGGCGGGAAGACACCATATATTTT. Translation gives CASSLRREDTIYF. V and J are TRBV7-2 and TRBJ1-3, with unresolved D. Germline assignment: CDR1 SGHTA and CDR2 FQGNSA. With 2 bases removed from V and 8 bases from J, the gap between germline ends came to 10 bases. CDR3 length: 13 amino acids.

The CDR3 loop is CASSLGQGVQETQYF. For the CDR3, the DNA is TGTGCCAGCAGCTTGGGACAGGGAGTACAAGAGACCCAGTACTTC. V and J are TRBV5-6 and TRBJ2-5, with TRBD1 matching over 7 bases. CDR3 size: 15 residues. V gave up 0 bases and J gave up 2 bases; unmatched junction bases: 4. The germline V gene has CDR1 SGHDT and CDR2 YYEEEE.

The genes are TRBV28 and TRBJ2-7, with TRBD2 matching over 7 bases. V dropped 4 bases and J dropped 2; count of bases not matched to a gene: 8. CDR1 and CDR2 (germline): MDHEN, SYDVKM. The CDR3 is 15 amino acids. The CDR3, as DNA: TGTGCCAGCAGTTATGGCGGGAGTTCCACCTACGAGCAGTACTTC. This translates into CASSYGGSSTYEQYF.

The gene calls are TRBV7-2 and TRBJ2-1; TRBD2 aligns across 9 bases. The CDR3 consists of 14 residues. Germline V gene data show CDR1 as SGHTA and CDR2 as FQGNSA. V was clipped by 3 bases and J by 4 bases; unmatched bases: 1. The CDR3 nucleotides read TGTGCCAGCAGCTTTAGCGGGAGTTACAATGAGCAGTTCTTC. Protein sequence: CASSFSGSYNEQFF.

The V gene is TRBV6-1, the J gene TRBJ2-5; 8 positions match TRBD1. With 6 bases clipped from V and 1 base from J, the junction kept 7 bases outside the gene matches. The CDR3 consists of 15 residues. Germline CDR1 MNHNS, CDR2 SASEGT. DNA for the CDR3: TGTGCCAGCAGCAGGGGGCGAAACACCCAAGAGACCCAGTACTTC. Translated: CASSRGRNTQETQYF.

V is TRBV29-1 and J is TRBJ2-7; D perhaps matches TRBD1 (5 bases). The CDR3 contains 15 residues. V lost 7 bases, J lost 7 bases, and 26 bases lay in between. Per the germline V gene, CDR1 is SQVTM and CDR2 is ANQGSEA. CDR3 bases: TGCAGCGCGCAGCCCTCCTCAGCGCAGGGTGGGGAGCAGTACTTC. It specifies CSAQPSSAQGGEQYF.

J is TRBJ1-6 and V is TRBV7-3; possibly TRBD1 for D (6 bases). The V gene lost 5 bases and the J gene lost 7 bases, with 12 bases spanning the gap. This CDR3 contains 14 residues. Germline V lookup: CDR1 SGHTA, CDR2 FQGTGA. CDR3 amino acids: CASSGQFGNSPLHF. The CDR3 DNA follows: TGTGCCAGCAGCGGACAGTTTGGGAATTCACCCCTCCACTTT.

The chain carries TRBV19 and TRBJ1-3; 8 bases line up with TRBD1. The CDR3 loop spans 19 amino acids. Unmatched junction bases numbered 23, after V lost 3 bases and J lost 10 bases. CDR1 is LNHDA and CDR2 is SQIVND in the germline V gene (reference sequence). Here the CDR3 DNA reads TGTGCCAGTAGTATCTCGTCGGACAGGGTCGAAGGTCGTCGGAAAACCATATATTTT. Amino acids: CASSISSDRVEGRRKTIYF.

The V and J genes are TRBV5-6 and TRBJ2-1, with 7 bases fitting TRBD1. Germline V gene data show CDR1 as SGHDT and CDR2 as YYEEEE. This CDR3 has 16 amino acids. The trim removed 0 bases at V and 1 base at J, leaving 4 bases unmatched. CDR3 residues: CASSLAPDRSYNEQFF. CDR3 coding DNA: TGTGCCAGCAGCTTGGCCCCGGACAGGTCCTACAATGAGCAGTTCTTC. The full variable domain, rest sourced from reference TRBV5-6 and TRBJ2-1, is DAGVTQSPTHLIKTRGQQVTLRCSPKSGHDTVSWYQQALGQGPQFIFQYYEEEERQRGNFPDRFSGHQFPNYSSELNVNALLLGDSALYLCASSLAPDRSYNEQFFGPGTRLTVL.

The V call is TRBV2, the J call TRBJ1-2, with D unclear. Germline-derived CDR1 and CDR2 are SNHLY and FYNNEI. The V gene lost 7 bases and the J gene lost 4 bases, with 13 bases spanning the gap. CDR3 length: 13 residues. The CDR3 DNA reads as TGTGCCAGCAAAGGTGGGCAGTTCTATGGCTACACCTTC. This gives the protein CASKGGQFYGYTF.

This clone appeared a few times. The chain uses TRBV5-1 and TRBJ2-7; 10 positions agree with TRBD1. Germline trimming cut 6 bases from V and 2 bases from J; bases unmatched to any gene: 5. Germline CDR1 and CDR2: SGHRS and YFSETQ. The CDR3 is 14 amino acids. The CDR3 reads CASTGQGSTYEQYF. The CDR3 coding sequence is TGCGCCAGCACGGGACAGGGGTCTACCTACGAGCAGTACTTC.

Concerning this clone: At the DNA level, this CDR3 is encoded by other sequences in the same sample as well. The chain links TRBV6-5 to TRBJ1-1; 8 bases fit TRBD1. The V and J ends lost 5 bases and 5 bases, in that order; junction bases with no gene match: 7. Germline loops: CDR1 MNHEY, CDR2 SVGAGI. CDR3 length: 14 amino acids. The CDR3 spells CASSTGGGWTEAFF. As DNA, the CDR3 is TGTGCCAGCAGTACAGGGGGGGGTTGGACTGAAGCTTTCTTT.

This rearrangement joins TRBV27 to TRBJ1-2; D is undetermined. The germline CDR1 and CDR2 sequences are MNHEY and SMNVEV (reference sequence). CDR3 length: 13 residues. V shed 5 bases and J shed 4 bases, with 11 bases lying between them. The CDR3 loop reads CASSPRLGYGYTF. CDR3 sequence (DNA): TGTGCCAGCAGTCCACGCCTCGGCTATGGCTACACCTTC.

This clone was counted a single time. This chain connects TRBV7-6 to TRBJ2-7, with D possibly matching TRBD2 (7 bases). The CDR3 is 14 residues long. V gave up 3 bases and J gave up 7 bases, with 16 bases separating them. Per the germline V gene, CDR1 is SGHVS and CDR2 is FNYEAQ. The DNA for the CDR3 is TGTGCCAGCAGCTTGATTAGGACAGCGGGAGAGCAGTACTTC. Amino acids: CASSLIRTAGEQYF.

The CDR3 spells CASSKDRVGADTQYF. CDR3 in DNA: TGTGCCAGCAGCAAGGACAGGGTGGGGGCAGATACGCAGTATTTT. The chain combines TRBV7-3 with TRBJ2-3; 8 bases line up with TRBD1. V was pared by 5 bases and J by 4 bases, with 8 bases of the junction left unmatched. This CDR3 spans 15 amino acids. CDR1 is SGHTA, CDR2 FQGTGA, per germline.